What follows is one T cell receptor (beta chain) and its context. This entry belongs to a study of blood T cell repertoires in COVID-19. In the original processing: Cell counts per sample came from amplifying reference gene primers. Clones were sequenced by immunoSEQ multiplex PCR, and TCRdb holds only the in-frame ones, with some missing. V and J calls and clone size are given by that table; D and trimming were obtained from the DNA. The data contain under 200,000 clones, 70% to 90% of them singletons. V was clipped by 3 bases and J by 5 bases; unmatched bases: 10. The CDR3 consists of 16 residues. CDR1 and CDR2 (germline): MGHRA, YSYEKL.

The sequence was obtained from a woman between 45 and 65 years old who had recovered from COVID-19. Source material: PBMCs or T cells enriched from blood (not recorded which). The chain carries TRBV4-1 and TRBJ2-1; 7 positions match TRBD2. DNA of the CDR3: TGCGCCAGCAGCCAGGGGTGGGGGGGGATCGACAATGAGCAGTTCTTC. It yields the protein CASSQGWGGIDNEQFF.